These 3 T cell receptor beta chains came from one sample sequenced in a study of CD8+CD57+ T cells in acquired aplastic anemia listed by TCRdb under 2018. TCRdb records Illumina HiSeq 2000 as the sequencer. TCR beta VDJ combination and CDR3 sequence profiling used genomic DNA as the template. TCRdb reprocessed the public reads (quality trimming at Q25 with fastp, clone calling with MiXCR) and kept in-frame beta chains. Entries that share a CDR3 protein sequence are merged under the most common genes and DNA. The sample records roughly 160,000 distinct CDR3 sequences, 60% to 80% of which are singletons. Of the sample, 35% to 60% is held by the ten largest clones. Expansion of CD8+CD57+ cells had been shown by flow cytometry in the patients chosen for sequencing. The material sequenced was sorted CD4+, CD8+, or CD8+CD57+ T cells (not recorded which) from PBMCs. Receptor source: a human donor with aplastic anemia.

This chain connects TRBV7-6 to TRBJ2-7; 7 bases map to TRBD1. This CDR3 has 15 amino acids. After removal of 3 bases from V and 9 bases from J, the junction contained 14 bases not matched to a gene. Per the germline V gene, CDR1 is SGHVS and CDR2 is FNYEAQ. CDR3 bases: TGTGCCAGCAGCTTGGGACCACAGGGGACAGATACGCAGTACTTC. Residues: CASSLGPQGTDTQYF.

The rearrangement links TRBV6-5 to TRBJ1-6; D may be TRBD1 (5 bases). There are 18 residues in the CDR3. V gave up 2 bases and J gave up 8 bases, with 22 bases separating them. Germline assignment: CDR1 MNHEY and CDR2 SVGAGI. CDR3 sequence reads: CASSYGPEGKSAHSPLHF. The CDR3 DNA is TGTGCCAGCAGTTACGGTCCCGAGGGGAAGTCGGCCCATTCACCCCTCCACTTT.

The V call is TRBV11-2, the J call TRBJ1-1, with D possibly TRBD1 on 6 matching bases. Germline loops: CDR1 SGHAT, CDR2 FQNNGV. This CDR3 is built from 15 residues. The ends were cut back, 3 bases at V and 5 bases at J, with 16 bases in the middle. CDR3 nucleotide sequence: TGTGCCAGCAGCTTCAGCCTGGACAGTGGTACTGAAGCTTTCTTT. The encoded protein is CASSFSLDSGTEAFF.